Presented here are 32 T cell receptor beta chains from one specimen sequenced in a study of cytomegalovirus exposure and HLA in healthy donors. The primer mix had 60 Vbeta and 13 Jbeta primers. Profiled with immunoSEQ multiplex PCR; TCRdb holds only in-frame clones, not every one. The top ten hold approximately 1.7% of the sample, which has roughly 100,000 clones, roughly 75% seen once. The sequenced sample consisted of PBMCs. These TCRs come from a woman in her thirties or forties in good health and CMV-seronegative.

The chain recombines TRBV11-2 with TRBJ2-2; 8 bases are a match to TRBD1. Per the germline V gene, CDR1 is SGHAT and CDR2 is FQNNGV. V was clipped by 3 bases and J by 4 bases; unmatched bases: 13. CDR3 length: 18 residues. The DNA of the CDR3 is TGTGCCAGCAGCTTTATCCCGGTGCGGACAGGGACCACCGGGGAGCTGTTTTTT. Protein sequence: CASSFIPVRTGTTGELFF.

This sequence joins TRBV29-1 and TRBJ2-1; maybe TRBD1 (5 bases). Trimming removed 6 bases from V and 4 bases from J, with 19 bases in between. The CDR3 contains 15 residues. CDR1 and CDR2 (germline): SQVTM, ANQGSEA. The CDR3 DNA reads as TGCAGCGTGAAGGGGTCCCCAAGGTCTTACAATGAGCAGTTCTTC. This sequence encodes CSVKGSPRSYNEQFF.

The chain uses TRBV7-9 and TRBJ2-1; 14 nucleotides agree with TRBD2. CDR1 is SEHNR, CDR2 FQNEAQ, per germline (reference sequence). V gave up 4 bases and J gave up 6 bases; unmatched junction bases: 11. CDR3 length equals 18 residues. CDR3 nucleotides: TGTGCCAGCAGCTCGCCGGGACTAGCGGGAGAATCGGGCAATGAGCAGTTCTTC. Encoded protein: CASSSPGLAGESGNEQFF.

The table lists this clone with a few counts. The chain carries TRBV28 and TRBJ1-4, with 9 bases that match TRBD1. With V trimmed by 4 bases and J by 6 bases, 3 bases remained unmatched. Germline-derived CDR1 and CDR2 are MDHEN and SYDVKM. The CDR3 sequence is 14 residues long. The CDR3 coding sequence is TGTGCCAGCAGTTCGGGACAGGGTCATGAAAAACTGTTTTTT. Amino acids: CASSSGQGHEKLFF.

The chain combines TRBV4-2 with TRBJ2-1; possible D gene TRBD2, 6 bases. V lost 4 bases to trimming and J lost 5 bases, with 24 bases between them. The CDR3 consists of 18 residues. CDR1 and CDR2 from the germline V gene are LGHNA and YNFKEQ. For the CDR3, the DNA is TGTGCCAGCAGCCTCGGCGGGCCATTGGAGGGCGTGCACAATGAGCAGTTCTTC. Encoded protein: CASSLGGPLEGVHNEQFF.

V gene TRBV6-6 combines with J gene TRBJ1-2, with D unclear. V lost 2 bases and J lost 0, with 10 bases in between. The germline V gene has CDR1 MNHNY and CDR2 SVGAGI (reference sequence). The CDR3 length is 15 residues. Written as DNA, the CDR3 is TGTGCCAGCAGTTACGCGTCGGGTTCTAACTATGGCTACACCTTC. Protein: CASSYASGSNYGYTF.

The chain uses TRBV4-1 and TRBJ2-7, with D perhaps matching TRBD1 (6 bases). Germline V CDR1 and CDR2: MGHRA, YSYEKL. There are 17 residues in the CDR3. V lost 1 base, J lost 3 bases, and 19 bases lay in between. This CDR3 is CASSQADGIQGGYEQYF. CDR3 bases: TGCGCCAGCAGCCAAGCCGACGGTATACAGGGCGGCTACGAGCAGTACTTC.

V is TRBV20-1 and J is TRBJ1-4; TRBD1 is a possible D gene (6 bases). Germline V lookup: CDR1 DFQATT, CDR2 SNEGSKA (reference sequence). V lost 5 bases and J 7 bases, leaving 8 bases between the germline ends. This CDR3 is built from 11 residues. The CDR3 coding sequence is TGCAGTGCTCACAGGGCTGAAAAACTGTTTTTT. Amino acid sequence: CSAHRAEKLFF.

The chain has TRBV7-3 and TRBJ2-7; TRBD2 matches 14 bases. The CDR3 is 20 amino acids. The J segment lost 0 bases and the V segment lost 0 bases, leaving 10 bases of the junction unmatched. In germline, CDR1 is SGHTA, CDR2 FQGTGA. CDR3 DNA sequence: TGTGCCAGCAGCTTAACTCCCCCTGGACTAGCGGGAGGATCCTCCTACGAGCAGTACTTC. It translates to CASSLTPPGLAGGSSYEQYF.

V usage is TRBV27 and J usage is TRBJ2-3; 7 nucleotides agree with TRBD2. The CDR3 has 15 amino acids. V was pared by 8 bases and J by 2 bases, with 10 bases of the junction left unmatched. CDR1 and CDR2 (germline): MNHEY, SMNVEV (reference sequence). The CDR3 spells CASLPSGVLTDTQYF. The CDR3 nucleotides are TGTGCCAGCCTTCCCAGCGGGGTACTCACAGATACGCAGTATTTT.

As DNA, the CDR3 is TGTGCCAGCAGTTTGGGGGGAGGGGGGCGGCGGGACTATGGCTACACCTTC. It codes for CASSLGGGGRRDYGYTF. The chain joins TRBV28 to TRBJ1-2; the D gene is possibly TRBD1 (6 bases). From germline, CDR1 is MDHEN and CDR2 SYDVKM. Trimming removed 3 bases at V and 3 bases at J, with 20 bases between. This CDR3 contains 17 residues.

V and J are TRBV18 and TRBJ1-1; D may be TRBD1 (5 bases). V dropped 3 bases and J dropped 0 bases, with 17 bases sitting between them. Germline V gene data show CDR1 as KGHSH and CDR2 as LQKENI. This CDR3 is 17 amino acids long. The DNA for the CDR3 is TGTGCCAGCTCACCGGGGGGTGGGGGGAAAATGAACACTGAAGCTTTCTTT. As protein: CASSPGGGGKMNTEAFF.

The chain links TRBV29-1 to TRBJ1-2; tentatively, D is TRBD1 (6 bases). Deletions cut 7 bases from V and 0 bases from J, with 12 bases between. The CDR3 is 13 amino acids. Germline values: CDR1 SQVTM, CDR2 ANQGSEA. The CDR3 sequence: CSAPDRSNYGYTF. The CDR3 nucleotides read TGCAGCGCACCGGACAGATCTAACTATGGCTACACCTTC.

The chain is built from TRBV4-3 and TRBJ1-2; D might be TRBD1 (6 bases). Germline-derived CDR1 and CDR2 are LGHNA and YSLEER. The CDR3 contains 15 residues. V shed 4 bases and J shed 0 bases, with 12 bases lying between them. DNA of the CDR3: TGCGCCAGCAGCCGAGCGGACAGCCCTAACTATGGCTACACCTTC. This codes for CASSRADSPNYGYTF.

V and J are TRBV27 and TRBJ2-5; D perhaps matches TRBD2 (6 bases). This CDR3 is built from 10 residues. The V gene lost 11 bases and the J gene lost 5 bases, with 9 bases spanning the gap. Germline V gene lookup returns CDR1 MNHEY and CDR2 SMNVEV (reference sequence). The CDR3 reads CAPGDETQYF. CDR3 in DNA: TGTGCCCCGGGGGACGAGACCCAGTACTTC.

The count of this clone is one. In DNA, the CDR3 is TGTGCCAGCACTCTTTATCTAGCGGGAGGTCATGAGCAGTTCTTC. It specifies CASTLYLAGGHEQFF. The rearrangement links TRBV6-1 to TRBJ2-1; TRBD2 aligns across 11 bases. Looked up from germline, CDR1 is MNHNS and CDR2 is SASEGT. This CDR3 spans 15 amino acids. The V and J ends lost 7 bases and 8 bases, in that order; junction bases with no gene match: 10.

The chain joins TRBV9 to TRBJ1-5; D perhaps matches TRBD1 (5 bases). The CDR3 sequence is 14 residues long. The V and J ends lost 0 bases and 7 bases respectively, with 11 bases between them. Germline CDR1 and CDR2: SGDLS and YYNGEE. The CDR3 DNA is TGTGCCAGCAGCGTAGGAGGAGGGGTACAGCCCCAGCATTTT. Protein sequence: CASSVGGGVQPQHF.

The chain carries TRBV28 and TRBJ2-1; 14 bases are a match to TRBD2. The CDR3 contains 16 residues. The V and J ends lost 5 bases and 10 bases, in that order; junction bases with no gene match: 10. CDR1 is MDHEN and CDR2 is SYDVKM in the germline V gene. This CDR3 reads CASSGRGLAGGWEQFF. CDR3 nucleotides: TGTGCCAGCAGTGGACGTGGACTAGCGGGAGGTTGGGAGCAGTTCTTC. The whole variable domain, filled in from reference TRBV28 and TRBJ2-1, reads DVKVTQSSRYLVKRTGEKVFLECVQDMDHENMFWYRQDPGLGLRLIYFSYDVKMKEKGDIPEGYSVSREKKERFSLILESASTNQTSMYLCASSGRGLAGGWEQFFGPGTRLTVL.

The chain employs TRBV28 and TRBJ1-2; TRBD1 might be the D (5 bases). The germline V gene has CDR1 MDHEN and CDR2 SYDVKM. Trimming removed 3 bases at V and 7 bases at J, with 15 bases between. The CDR3 runs to 14 residues. The CDR3 here is CASSLLGAFSGYTF. CDR3 in DNA: TGTGCCAGCAGTTTGCTAGGGGCCTTTAGTGGCTACACCTTC.

The J gene is TRBJ2-2, the V gene TRBV27; no clear D. V lost 5 bases to trimming and J lost 5 bases, with 9 bases between them. CDR1 is MNHEY, CDR2 SMNVEV, per germline (reference sequence). The CDR3 spans 13 residues. For the CDR3, the DNA is TGTGCCAGCAGTCCCTCGGGTACCGGGGAGCTGTTTTTT. This codes for CASSPSGTGELFF.

The chain is built from TRBV27 and TRBJ2-1, with a tentative D call TRBD1 (6 bases). The germline CDR1 and CDR2 sequences are MNHEY and SMNVEV (reference sequence). Trimming took off 4 bases at V and 6 bases at J, with 13 bases between the two ends. The CDR3 consists of 14 residues. The chain's CDR3 is CASSSGHLSNEQFF. CDR3 sequence (DNA): TGTGCCAGCAGTTCGGGACACCTCTCCAATGAGCAGTTCTTC.

The chain combines TRBV19 with TRBJ1-1; D is possibly TRBD1 (6 bases). With 5 bases removed from V and 7 bases from J, the gap between germline ends came to 8 bases. Germline V CDR1 and CDR2: LNHDA, SQIVND (reference sequence). The CDR3 sequence is 11 residues long. CDR3 sequence: CASSGQIEAFF. CDR3 bases: TGTGCCAGTAGTGGACAGATTGAAGCTTTCTTT.

This sequence joins TRBV18 and TRBJ2-5; maybe TRBD1 (5 bases). The CDR3 has 14 residues. Germline CDR1 KGHSH, CDR2 LQKENI. V lost 2 bases and J lost 5, with 12 bases in between. This CDR3 is CASSPSAGLETQYF. The CDR3 bases are TGTGCCAGCTCACCATCGGCAGGGTTGGAGACCCAGTACTTC.

The CDR3 DNA sequence: TGTGCCAGCAGGGACAGGGCTGCTAACTATGGCTACACCTTC. Its translation is CASRDRAANYGYTF. This chain connects TRBV5-4 to TRBJ1-2, with 8 bases aligning to TRBD1. CDR3 size: 14 residues. Germline V CDR1 and CDR2: SGHNT, YYREEE (reference sequence). The trim removed 5 bases at V and 0 bases at J, leaving 3 bases unmatched.

This clone was seen once. This chain links TRBV7-3 with TRBJ1-2; possibly TRBD1 for D (5 bases). Trimming removed 4 bases from V and 4 bases from J, with 10 bases in between. The CDR3 consists of 13 residues. CDR1 is SGHTA, CDR2 FQGTGA, per germline. CDR3 residues: CASSWQGFYGYTF. The CDR3 DNA sequence: TGTGCCAGCAGCTGGCAGGGTTTCTATGGCTACACCTTC.

The chain links TRBV29-1 to TRBJ2-7; 10 positions agree with TRBD1. The V segment lost 2 bases and the J segment 4 bases; nucleotides outside the gene matches: 8. The CDR3 totals 15 residues. Germline loops: CDR1 SQVTM, CDR2 ANQGSEA. The CDR3 nucleotides are TGCAGCGTTGAATCCCGGGACAGGGGTTCGTACGAGCAGTACTTC. This gives the protein CSVESRDRGSYEQYF.

The chain recombines TRBV27 with TRBJ2-7; D might be TRBD1 (7 bases). V lost 4 bases, J lost 6 bases, and 22 bases lay in between. Germline V gene sequence: CDR1 MNHEY, CDR2 SMNVEV (reference sequence). The CDR3 consists of 16 residues. CDR3 coding DNA: TGTGCCAGCAGTTCATGGACAGGAGGAGGGAATGGCGAGCAGTACTTC. Its translation is CASSSWTGGGNGEQYF.

This clone was observed a few times. The CDR3 here is CASSLDPGGEQFF. The CDR3 DNA reads TGTGCCAGCAGCTTGGACCCGGGGGGTGAGCAGTTCTTC. This chain links TRBV11-3 with TRBJ2-1; TRBD2 matches at 7 bases. The CDR3 is 13 residues long. The V and J ends lost 3 bases and 9 bases, in that order; junction bases with no gene match: 5. Germline V gene sequence: CDR1 SGHNT, CDR2 YENEEA.

The sample holds a few counts of this clone. The chain recombines TRBV7-3 with TRBJ1-1, with 8 bases aligning to TRBD1. CDR1 and CDR2 from the germline V gene are SGHTA and FQGTGA. The CDR3 has 15 amino acids. V gave up 2 bases and J gave up 0 bases; unmatched junction bases: 2. The CDR3: CASSLQGAVNTEAFF. DNA for the CDR3: TGTGCCAGCAGCTTACAGGGGGCGGTGAACACTGAAGCTTTCTTT.

Only one count was recorded for this clone. The chain combines TRBV15 with TRBJ2-5, with TRBD2 as a possible D gene (5 bases). The CDR3 runs to 16 residues. V lost 0 bases to trimming and J lost 4 bases, with 15 bases between them. Germline V gene lookup returns CDR1 LNHNV and CDR2 YYDKDF (reference sequence). DNA of the CDR3: TGTGCCACCAGCAGAGATAAGGGAACGGGATCAGAGACCCAGTACTTC. Protein: CATSRDKGTGSETQYF.

V and J are TRBV6-6 and TRBJ2-5, with D tentatively TRBD1 (7 bases). Germline CDR1 reads MNHNY; CDR2 reads SVGAGI (reference sequence). The CDR3 sequence is 16 residues long. V was shortened by 0 bases and J by 5 bases, with 16 bases between the two germline ends. CDR3 loop: CASSYSYTGAGETQYF. Here the CDR3 DNA reads TGTGCCAGCAGTTACTCCTACACAGGGGCGGGGGAGACCCAGTACTTC.

The genes are TRBV7-9 and TRBJ2-7; D remains ambiguous. The CDR3 spans 16 residues. Germline-derived CDR1 and CDR2 are SEHNR and FQNEAQ (reference sequence). The V and J ends lost 1 base and 6 bases respectively, with 19 bases between them. The CDR3 is CASSLGPLGLASEQYF. The CDR3 region has the DNA TGTGCCAGCAGCTTAGGTCCCCTAGGATTAGCTAGCGAGCAGTACTTC.